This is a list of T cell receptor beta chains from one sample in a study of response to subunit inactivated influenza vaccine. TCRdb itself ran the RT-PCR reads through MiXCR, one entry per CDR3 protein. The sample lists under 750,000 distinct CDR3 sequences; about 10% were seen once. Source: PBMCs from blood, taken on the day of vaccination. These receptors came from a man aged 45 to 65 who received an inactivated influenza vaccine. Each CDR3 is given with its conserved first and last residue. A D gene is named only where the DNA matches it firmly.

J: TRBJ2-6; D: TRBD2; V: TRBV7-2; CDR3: CASSSLAGGFGANVLTF
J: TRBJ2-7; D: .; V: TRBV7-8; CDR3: CASSLEGGGYSYEQYF
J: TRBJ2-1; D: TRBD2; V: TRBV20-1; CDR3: CSARGLAGGHIEQFF
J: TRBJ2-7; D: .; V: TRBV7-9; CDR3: CASSLQGNYEQYF
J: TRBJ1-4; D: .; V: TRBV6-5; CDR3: CASSLGYAGGSEKLFF
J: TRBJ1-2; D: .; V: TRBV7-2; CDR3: CASTSGAYGYTF
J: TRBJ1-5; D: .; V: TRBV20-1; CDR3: CSARERGGQPQHF
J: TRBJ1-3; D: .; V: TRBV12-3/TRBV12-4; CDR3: CASSRTASGNTIYF
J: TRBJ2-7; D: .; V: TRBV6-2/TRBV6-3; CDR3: CATTRVRAGEQYF
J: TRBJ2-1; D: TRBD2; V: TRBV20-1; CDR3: CSVGGREVNNEQFF
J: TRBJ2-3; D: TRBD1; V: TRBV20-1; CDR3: CSARADPGGDTQYF
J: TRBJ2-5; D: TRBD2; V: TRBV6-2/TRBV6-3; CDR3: CASSYLLLAGGPETQYF
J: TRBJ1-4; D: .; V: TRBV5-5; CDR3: CASSLVWGYREKLFF
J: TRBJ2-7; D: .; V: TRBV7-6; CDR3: CASTLGGAGSYEQYF
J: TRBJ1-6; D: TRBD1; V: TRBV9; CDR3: CASSPTGGSSYNSPLHF
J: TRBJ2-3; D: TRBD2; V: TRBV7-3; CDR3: CASSLRAGVSSDTQYF
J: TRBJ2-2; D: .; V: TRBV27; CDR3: CASSLVLSNTGELFF
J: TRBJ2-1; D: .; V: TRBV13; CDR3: CASSSRADKFNEQFF
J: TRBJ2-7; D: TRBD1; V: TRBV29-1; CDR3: CSVTGGLSSYEQYF
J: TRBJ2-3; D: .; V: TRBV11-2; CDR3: CASSFNEMSNTDTQYF
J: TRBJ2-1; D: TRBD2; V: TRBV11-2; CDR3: CASSLMAGGLNEQFF
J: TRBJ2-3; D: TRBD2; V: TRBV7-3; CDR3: CASSPTVAGASTDTQYF
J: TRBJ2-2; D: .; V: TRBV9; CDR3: CASSVGGVSTGELFF